This note documents a single T cell receptor (beta chain) sequence. This receptor's antigen is unknown. The junction and the germline gene differ at one end; a read error may be behind it. Using the deep immunoSEQ assay, multiplex PCR amplified TCR CDR3 regions from genomic DNA. Genomic DNA extracted from each cell subset was distributed evenly over all wells of several immunoSEQ 96-well plates, and each plate served as one replicate. Each replicate PCR for unsorted PBMC received approximately 0.3 ug genomic DNA, equal to about 30,000 T cell genomes. Ten immunoSEQ deep assay plates were used to sequence the unsorted PBMC genomic DNA. The purified libraries were quantified using a Qubit 3.0 fluorometer, sized with a Bioanalyzer 2100, and then quantified again using the KAPA Library Quantification kit. Every immunoSEQ 96-well plate was sequenced on a separate single-read 150-cycle Illumina NextSeq 550 flow cell. In the original analysis: The immunoSEQ output contained only junctional sequences without quality scores, so filtering could not match that applied to full-length reads. Sequences were annotated with PyIR, a Python wrapper for IgBLAST v1.9, and V/J genes and CDR3 were assigned using IMGT germline references. Reads were removed for weak V/J assignments (E-value above 1e-6), missing CDR3, stop codons, out-of-frame junctions, or ambiguous translated residues. V3J clonotypes were defined as sequences sharing an identical inferred V gene, J gene, and CDR3 amino acid sequence. The percentage overlap between two repertoires was calculated by dividing the number of shared unique clonotypes by the size of the smaller repertoire. RTK rarefaction, the Chao1 estimator, and Recon v2.1 estimates of unobserved clonotypes were used to assess repertoire richness. This is the immuneACCESS table as TCRdb keeps it, with only in-frame sequences that have V and J called. A part of the clones is gone; compared with another copy, unresolved V genes explain less than half, and the rest is unexplained. Clone size and the V and J calls come from that table; the DNA yielded D and trimming. The sample table contains around 440,000 clones; only one count was recorded for approximately 77% of them. The top ten hold around 11% of the sample.

Including the terminal cysteine and phenylalanine, the CDR3 comprises 16 residues. Here the CDR3 DNA is all that survives: 48 bases in frame from base 1. CDR1 and CDR2, per the germline V gene (reference sequence), are SSHAT and FNYEAQ. The data originate from a study of shared clonotypes between healthy human individuals (dated by TCRdb to 2020 to 2022). A note on the overall study: The cohort comprised a couple of women and three men aged 18 to 49 years. The study deeply sequenced blood TCR repertoires of five healthy adults to estimate repertoire size and the extent of clonotype sharing between individuals. Libraries were prepared and TCR repertoires were sequenced by different laboratories using diverse techniques, in order to increase sequencing depth and limit assay-specific biases. Each donor's leukapheresis produced roughly between roughly 0.94 and 9.5 billion PBMCs.

Here is what the overall study found, with its caveats: Only blood was sampled, and tissue TCR repertoires likely differ from those in blood. Pairwise subsampling led to the expectation that sequencing depth would affect the degree of clonotype sharing among donors. The small number of donors limited the genetic and exposure-history diversity represented.

Donors were healthy HIV-negative adults with no recently reported acute infections or vaccinations. Only Caucasian adults living in Nashville, Tennessee, USA were represented among the donors. For unsorted samples, about 90 million PBMCs were counted and genomic DNA was extracted with the QIAamp DNA Blood Mini kit. Blood was collected by leukapheresis, and PBMCs were isolated by Ficoll-Histopaque density gradient centrifugation and then cryopreserved in liquid nitrogen vapor phase. This clonotype was sampled from a woman in her 40s in good health. Some clones in this sample may be carry-over from other donors' samples. Sequenced material: PBMCs. The chain couples TRBV7-7 to TRBJ2-5, with 9 bases matching TRBD2. Here the CDR3 is given as CASSPRLAAIQETQYF. Read as DNA, the sequence is TGTGCTAGCAGCCCACGACTAGCGGCTATACAAGAGACCCAGTACTTC.